Reported below is one T cell receptor beta chain. The target antigen is unknown. This sample was taken from a study of circulating and synovial CD4+ cells in juvenile arthritis. The ends lost 4 bases at V and 3 bases at J; junction bases unmatched: 6. The length of the CDR3 is 15 residues. Looked up from germline, CDR1 is MDHEN and CDR2 is SYDVKM. Sequenced samples came from active juvenile idiopathic arthritis patients. Some clones are missing from TCRdb's copy, which holds only in-frame ones; the method was immunoSEQ multiplex PCR. The sample contains under 40,000 clones, about 93% of which appear only once. Study-level points and caveats: CPL versus bulk CD4 samples: T cell genome counts differed by at least an order of magnitude.

This sequence joins TRBV28 and TRBJ2-7; 10 bases are a match to TRBD2. The TCR sequence derives from a human donor with juvenile idiopathic arthritis. The sample comprised CD4+ T cells from blood. The CDR3 DNA is TGTGCCAGCAGTTCCCCGGGACTAGCGAACTACGAGCAGTACTTC. Amino acid sequence: CASSSPGLANYEQYF.